The 10 T cell receptor beta chains below come from one sample, sequenced in a study of graft-versus-host responses after intestinal transplantation. Clones were sequenced by immunoSEQ multiplex PCR, and TCRdb holds only the in-frame ones, with some missing. This sample has roughly 93,000 clones, with approximately 95% found just once. Antigens for these TCRs are unknown. Specimen: unstimulated CD8+ T cells sorted from spleen or lymph node cells, collected before intestinal transplant. All receptors derive from a human donor who received an intestinal transplant.

J is TRBJ2-7 and V is TRBV19; 12 bases map to TRBD1. Germline CDR1 and CDR2: LNHDA and SQIVND (reference sequence). The CDR3 sequence is 16 residues long. The J segment lost 9 bases and the V segment lost 3 bases, leaving 12 bases of the junction unmatched. The CDR3 loop reads CASSIGTGQGAQVQYF. The CDR3 DNA follows: TGTGCCAGTAGTATCGGAACGGGACAGGGGGCGCAGGTGCAGTACTTC. Full variable domain (outside the CDR3, taken from reference TRBV19 and TRBJ2-7): DGGITQSPKYLFRKEGQNVTLSCEQNLNHDAMYWYRQDPGQGLRLIYYSQIVNDFQKGDIAEGYSVSREKKESFPLTVTSAQKNPTAFYLCASSIGTGQGAQVQYFGPGTRLTVT.

The V call is TRBV2, the J call TRBJ1-1, with D uncertain. The CDR3 has 14 residues. CDR1 is SNHLY and CDR2 is FYNNEI in the germline V gene. Between the trimmed V and J ends, which lost 1 base and 3 bases, there was a span of 9 bases. The CDR3 loop is CASSEVKTDTEAFF. CDR3 in DNA: TGTGCCAGCAGTGAAGTTAAAACAGACACTGAAGCTTTCTTT.

V gene TRBV7-6 combines with J gene TRBJ1-6; 7 bases match TRBD1. The ends lost 6 bases at V and 10 bases at J; junction bases unmatched: 9. This CDR3 spans 14 amino acids. The germline V gene encodes CDR1 SGHVS and CDR2 FNYEAQ. CDR3 nucleotides: TGTGCCAGCAGGCCAGACAGGGATTACTCACCCCTCCACTTT. Residues: CASRPDRDYSPLHF.

The chain carries TRBV30 and TRBJ2-7; D is unclear. V lost 5 bases and J 2 bases, leaving 16 bases between the germline ends. Looked up from germline, CDR1 is GTSNPN and CDR2 is SVGIG (reference sequence). The CDR3 consists of 14 residues. The CDR3 nucleotides are TGTGCCTGGGCCTCCGGGTCCACCCCCTACGAGCAGTACTTC. Its protein product is CAWASGSTPYEQYF.

The J gene is TRBJ2-3, the V gene TRBV2; D is ambiguous. This CDR3 is built from 11 residues. Deletions cut 8 bases from V and 6 bases from J, with 9 bases between. Germline V gene sequence: CDR1 SNHLY, CDR2 FYNNEI. CDR3 nucleotide sequence: TGTGCCAGCTTTTCTTCGGATACGCAGTATTTT. The encoded protein is CASFSSDTQYF.

J is TRBJ2-7 and V is TRBV5-1; 9 positions match TRBD1. The V gene's germline CDR1 is SGHRS and CDR2 YFSETQ. V trimming: 4 bases; J trimming: 5 bases; junction bases outside the gene matches: 19. This CDR3 region has 18 residues. DNA for the CDR3: TGCGCCAGCAGCCCGGAGACCGGGACAGGGTGGCGGGTTGACGAGCAGTACTTC. It is translated as CASSPETGTGWRVDEQYF. Together with reference TRBV5-1 and TRBJ2-7, the CDR3 gives the full variable domain: KAGVTQTPRYLIKTRGQQVTLSCSPISGHRSVSWYQQTPGQGLQFLFEYFSETQRNKGNFPGRFSGRQFSNSRSEMNVSTLELGDSALYLCASSPETGTGWRVDEQYFGPGTRLTVT.

The rearrangement uses TRBV21-1 and TRBJ2-5; TRBD1, the table's D call, lacks a check against the DNA. TRBV21-1 is a pseudogene segment. The CDR3 extends over 15 amino acids. DNA for the CDR3: TGTGCCAGCAGCAAACTAGGACATGACGAAGAGACCCAGTACTTC. This translates into CASSKLGHDEETQYF.

The chain is built from TRBV5-1 and TRBJ2-7; D is unclear. The CDR3 totals 14 residues. Trimming took 7 bases from V and 4 from J, leaving 18 bases between them. Germline CDR1 and CDR2: SGHRS and YFSETQ. CDR3 loop: CASCPRGDPYEQYF. CDR3 sequence (DNA): TGCGCCAGCTGTCCGCGAGGAGACCCTTACGAGCAGTACTTC.

This clone was counted between two and nine times. This sequence joins TRBV2 and TRBJ1-4; D might be TRBD1 (5 bases). Looked up from germline, CDR1 is SNHLY and CDR2 is FYNNEI. V was trimmed by 2 bases and J by 3 bases, leaving 13 bases between them. The CDR3 spans 16 residues. CDR3 bases: TGTGCCAGCAGTGAACCAGGGCTGCATCCTAATGAAAAACTGTTTTTT. Protein: CASSEPGLHPNEKLFF.

The rearrangement links TRBV28 to TRBJ1-2; D possibly corresponds to TRBD1 (5 bases). Per germline, CDR1 MDHEN and CDR2 SYDVKM. The CDR3 has 16 amino acids. Trimming stripped 1 base from V and 0 bases from J, with 12 bases between. The CDR3 here is CASSLLVQGTNYGYTF. In DNA form, the CDR3 reads TGTGCCAGCAGTTTATTAGTTCAGGGAACTAACTATGGCTACACCTTC.